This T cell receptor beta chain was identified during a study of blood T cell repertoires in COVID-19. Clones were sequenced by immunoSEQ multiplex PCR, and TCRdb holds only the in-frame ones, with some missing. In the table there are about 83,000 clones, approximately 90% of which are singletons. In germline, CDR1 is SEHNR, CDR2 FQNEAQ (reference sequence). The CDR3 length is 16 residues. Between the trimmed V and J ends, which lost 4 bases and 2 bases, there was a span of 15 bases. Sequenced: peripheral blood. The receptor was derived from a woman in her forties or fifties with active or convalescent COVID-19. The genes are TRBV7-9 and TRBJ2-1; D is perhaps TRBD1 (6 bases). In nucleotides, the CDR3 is TGTGCCAGCAGCTCTCCGTGGGGGCATCCCTACAATGAGCAGTTCTTC. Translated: CASSSPWGHPYNEQFF.